Presented here are 10 T cell receptor beta chains from one specimen sequenced in a study of response to subunit inactivated influenza vaccine. TCRdb fed the RT-PCR reads into MiXCR, producing one record per CDR3 protein. The table records 500,000 to 600,000 distinct CDR3 sequences, roughly 13% of them present only once. The sequences come from PBMCs from blood, collected roughly 45 days after vaccination. The receptors were sampled from a man aged 45-65 years who received an inactivated influenza vaccine.

This clonotype was seen repeatedly, ten times or more. The V call is TRBV29-1, the J call TRBJ2-3, with 7 bases identical to TRBD2. The CDR3 has 14 residues. Germline V CDR1 and CDR2: SQVTM, ANQGSEA. V trimming: 3 bases; J trimming: 1 base; junction bases outside the gene matches: 4. In nucleotides, the CDR3 is TGCAGCGTTGATCCCCTAGCGGGCACAGATACGCAGTATTTT. This translates into CSVDPLAGTDTQYF.

The chain is built from TRBV4-3 and TRBJ1-5; D ambiguous. The CDR3 covers 17 residues. The V gene lost 4 bases and the J gene lost 2 bases, with 18 bases spanning the gap. Germline CDR1 and CDR2: LGHNA and YSLEER. The CDR3 reads CASSPSRGGGGNQPQHF. The CDR3 nucleotides read TGCGCCAGCAGCCCCTCCCGAGGAGGCGGCGGCAATCAGCCCCAGCATTTT.

V and J are TRBV5-1 and TRBJ1-3, with unresolved D. Deletions cut 4 bases from V and 0 bases from J, with 8 bases between. The CDR3 has 14 residues. Per the germline V gene, CDR1 is SGHRS and CDR2 is YFSETQ. CDR3 nucleotides: TGCGCCAGCAGCGTGGAAAGCTCTGGAAACACCATATATTTT. Translating gives CASSVESSGNTIYF. The full variable domain, with the rest looked up from reference TRBV5-1 and TRBJ1-3, is KAGVTQTPRYLIKTRGQQVTLSCSPISGHRSVSWYQQTPGQGLQFLFEYFSETQRNKGNFPGRFSGRQFSNSRSEMNVSTLELGDSALYLCASSVESSGNTIYFGEGSWLTVV.

The table lists this clonotype with a few counts. The chain carries TRBV5-1 and TRBJ2-1; 9 bases fit TRBD2. Germline CDR1 SGHRS, CDR2 YFSETQ. This CDR3 has 14 residues. The trim removed 7 bases at V and 4 bases at J, leaving 6 bases unmatched. CDR3 amino acids: CASAAGGNYNEQFF. The CDR3 region has the DNA TGCGCCAGCGCAGCGGGAGGCAATTACAATGAGCAGTTCTTC.

This clonotype was picked up many times. This chain links TRBV7-2 with TRBJ2-7; D possibly uses TRBD1 or TRBD2 (5 bases each). Germline V gene sequence: CDR1 SGHTA, CDR2 FQGNSA. Trimming cost V 6 bases and J 3 bases, with 12 bases left between them. The CDR3 sequence is 13 residues long. The CDR3 loop is CASSEGPHYEQYF. The CDR3 nucleotides are TGTGCCAGCAGTGAGGGGCCCCACTACGAGCAGTACTTC. Full variable domain (rest looked up from reference TRBV7-2 and TRBJ2-7): GAGVSQSPSNKVTEKGKDVELRCDPISGHTALYWYRQSLGQGLEFLIYFQGNSAPDKSGLPSDRFSAERTGGSVSTLTIQRTQQEDSAVYLCASSEGPHYEQYFGPGTRLTVT.

This clonotype was seen many times. V gene TRBV24-1 combines with J gene TRBJ2-2; the match to TRBD1 covers 9 bases. This CDR3 has 17 amino acids. Looked up from germline, CDR1 is KGHDR and CDR2 is SFDVKD. With V trimmed by 3 bases and J by 2 bases, 6 bases remained unmatched. CDR3 loop: CATSDPGQGANTGELFF. The CDR3 DNA is TGTGCCACCAGTGATCCGGGACAGGGTGCAAACACCGGGGAGCTGTTTTTT.

This chain connects TRBV20-1 to TRBJ2-5; 9 nucleotides line up with TRBD1. Unmatched junction bases numbered 7, after V lost 6 bases and J lost 5 bases. Germline V CDR1 and CDR2: DFQATT, SNEGSKA (reference sequence). The CDR3 is 13 residues long. CDR3 coding DNA: TGCAGTGCCCATGGACAGGGGTCGGAGACCCAGTACTTC. It translates to CSAHGQGSETQYF.

This clonotype showed up many times. The chain links TRBV6-6 to TRBJ2-2; no definite D call. Germline lookup yields CDR1 MNHNY and CDR2 SVGAGI (reference sequence). The ends were cut back, 5 bases at V and 9 bases at J, with 7 bases in the middle. The CDR3 extends over 11 amino acids. Written as DNA, the CDR3 is TGTGCCAGCAGTCACGAGAGGGAGCTGTTTTTT. It codes for CASSHERELFF.

V is TRBV4-3 and J is TRBJ1-4; unclear D gene. V lost 0 bases to trimming and J lost 0 bases, with 8 bases between them. This CDR3 is built from 16 residues. Germline V gives CDR1 LGHNA, CDR2 YSLEER. CDR3 amino acids: CASSQDWQATNEKLFF. CDR3 coding DNA: TGCGCCAGCAGCCAAGATTGGCAGGCAACTAATGAAAAACTGTTTTTT.

This clonotype showed up just a few times. The junction differs from germline at one of its ends, possibly a read error. CDR3 protein: CASREGDIGYNEQFF. As DNA, the CDR3 is TGTGCCAGCAGGGAAGGGGACATTGGCTACAATGAGCAGTTCTTC. The chain links TRBV6-1 to TRBJ2-1; weak D call: TRBD1 (6 bases). The CDR3 is 15 residues long. Germline V gene data show CDR1 as MNHNS and CDR2 as SASEGT.